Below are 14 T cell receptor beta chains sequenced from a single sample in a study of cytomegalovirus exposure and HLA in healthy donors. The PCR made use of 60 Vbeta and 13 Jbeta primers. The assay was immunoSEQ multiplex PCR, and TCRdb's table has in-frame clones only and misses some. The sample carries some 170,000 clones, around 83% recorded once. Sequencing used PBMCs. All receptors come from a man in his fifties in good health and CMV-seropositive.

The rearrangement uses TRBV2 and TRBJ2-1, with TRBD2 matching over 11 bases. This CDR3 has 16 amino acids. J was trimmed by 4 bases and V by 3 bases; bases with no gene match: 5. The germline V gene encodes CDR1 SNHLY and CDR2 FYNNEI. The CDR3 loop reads CASSERGLADYNEQFF. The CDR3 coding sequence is TGTGCCAGCAGTGAGAGGGGACTAGCGGATTACAATGAGCAGTTCTTC. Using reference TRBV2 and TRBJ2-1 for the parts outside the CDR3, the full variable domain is EPEVTQTPSHQVTQMGQEVILRCVPISNHLYFYWYRQILGQKVEFLVSFYNNEISEKSEIFDDQFSVERPDGSNFTLKIRSTKLEDSAMYFCASSERGLADYNEQFFGPGTRLTVL.

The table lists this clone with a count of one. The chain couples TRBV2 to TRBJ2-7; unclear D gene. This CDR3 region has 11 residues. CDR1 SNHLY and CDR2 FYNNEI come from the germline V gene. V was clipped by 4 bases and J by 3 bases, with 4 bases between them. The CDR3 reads CASSGYYEQYF. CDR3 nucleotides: TGTGCCAGCAGTGGCTACTACGAGCAGTACTTC.

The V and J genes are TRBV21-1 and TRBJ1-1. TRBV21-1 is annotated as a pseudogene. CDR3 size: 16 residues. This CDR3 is CASSKGAGFNNTEAFF. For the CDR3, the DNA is TGTGCCAGCAGCAAAGGGGCGGGGTTTAACAACACTGAAGCTTTCTTT.

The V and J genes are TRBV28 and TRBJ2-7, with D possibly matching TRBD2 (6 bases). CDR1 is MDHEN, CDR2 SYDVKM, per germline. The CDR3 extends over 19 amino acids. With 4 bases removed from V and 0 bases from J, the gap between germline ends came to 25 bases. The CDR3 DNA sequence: TGTGCCAGCAGTTCACCTCGGACCGGACTACTTCCATACTCCTACGAGCAGTACTTC. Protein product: CASSSPRTGLLPYSYEQYF.

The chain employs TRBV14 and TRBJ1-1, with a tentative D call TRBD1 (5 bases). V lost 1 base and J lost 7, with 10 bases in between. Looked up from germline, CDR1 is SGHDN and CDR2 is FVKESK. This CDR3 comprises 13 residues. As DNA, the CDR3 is TGTGCCAGCAGCCAAGTGGGAGGGGTTGAAGCTTTCTTT. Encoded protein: CASSQVGGVEAFF. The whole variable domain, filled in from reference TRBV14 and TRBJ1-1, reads EAGVTQFPSHSVIEKGQTVTLRCDPISGHDNLYWYRRVMGKEIKFLLHFVKESKQDESGMPNNRFLAERTGGTYSTLKVQPAELEDSGVYFCASSQVGGVEAFFGQGTRLTVV.

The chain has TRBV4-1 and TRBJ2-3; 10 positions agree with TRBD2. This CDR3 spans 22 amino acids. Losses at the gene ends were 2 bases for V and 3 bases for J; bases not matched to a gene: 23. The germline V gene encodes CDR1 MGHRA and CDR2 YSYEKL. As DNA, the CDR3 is TGCGCCAGCAGCCAAACGTTGACGGGACTAGCGTCCCCTGGGAGGGGTACAGATACGCAGTATTTT. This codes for CASSQTLTGLASPGRGTDTQYF.

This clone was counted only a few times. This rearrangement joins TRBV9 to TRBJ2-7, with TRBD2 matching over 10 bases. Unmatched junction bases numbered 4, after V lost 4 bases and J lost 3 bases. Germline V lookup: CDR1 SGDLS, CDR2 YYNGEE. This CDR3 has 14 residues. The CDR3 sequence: CASSPPSGSYEQYF. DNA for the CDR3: TGTGCCAGCAGCCCTCCTAGCGGGAGCTACGAGCAGTACTTC.

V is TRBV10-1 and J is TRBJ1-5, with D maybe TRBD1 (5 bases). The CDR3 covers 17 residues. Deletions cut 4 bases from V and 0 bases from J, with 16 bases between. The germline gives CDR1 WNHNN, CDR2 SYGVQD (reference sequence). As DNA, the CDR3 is TGCGCCAGCAGTGCACAGGAATTAACCTATAGCAATCAGCCCCAGCATTTT. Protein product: CASSAQELTYSNQPQHF.

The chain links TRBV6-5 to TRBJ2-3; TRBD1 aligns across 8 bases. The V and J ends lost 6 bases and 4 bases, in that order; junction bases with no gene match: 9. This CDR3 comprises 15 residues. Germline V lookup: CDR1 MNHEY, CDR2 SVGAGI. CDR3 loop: CASSARQGSADTQYF. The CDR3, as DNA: TGTGCCAGCAGCGCTCGACAGGGGAGCGCAGATACGCAGTATTTT.

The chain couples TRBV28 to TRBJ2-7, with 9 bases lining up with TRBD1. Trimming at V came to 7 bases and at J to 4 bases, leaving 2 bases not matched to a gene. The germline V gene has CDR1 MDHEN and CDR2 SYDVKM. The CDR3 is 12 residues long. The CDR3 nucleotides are TGTGCCAGCAAACAGGGGGCATACGAGCAGTACTTC. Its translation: CASKQGAYEQYF.

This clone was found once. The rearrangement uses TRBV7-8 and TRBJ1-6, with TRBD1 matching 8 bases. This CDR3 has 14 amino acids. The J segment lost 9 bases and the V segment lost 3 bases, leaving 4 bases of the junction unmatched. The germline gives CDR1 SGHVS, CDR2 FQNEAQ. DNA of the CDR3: TGTGCCAGCAGCTTCGGACAGGGAGGTTCACCCCTCCACTTT. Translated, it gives CASSFGQGGSPLHF.

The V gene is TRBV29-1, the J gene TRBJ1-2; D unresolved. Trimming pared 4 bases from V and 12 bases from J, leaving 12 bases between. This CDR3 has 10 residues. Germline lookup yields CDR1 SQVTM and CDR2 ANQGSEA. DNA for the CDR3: TGCAGCGTTGCGGACTCTACCGACACCTTC. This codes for CSVADSTDTF.

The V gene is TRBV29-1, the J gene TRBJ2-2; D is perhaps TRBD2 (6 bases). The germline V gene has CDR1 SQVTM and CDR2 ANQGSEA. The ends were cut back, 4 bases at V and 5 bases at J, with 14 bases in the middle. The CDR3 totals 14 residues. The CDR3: CSVVPGSDTGELFF. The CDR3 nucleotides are TGCAGCGTTGTACCCGGGAGCGATACCGGGGAGCTGTTTTTT.

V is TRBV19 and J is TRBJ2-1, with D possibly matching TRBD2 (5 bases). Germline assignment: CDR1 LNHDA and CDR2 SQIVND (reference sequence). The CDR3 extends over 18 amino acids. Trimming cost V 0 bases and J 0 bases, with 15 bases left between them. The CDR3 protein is CASSIDFPGIFSYNEQFF. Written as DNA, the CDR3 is TGTGCCAGTAGTATAGATTTTCCGGGGATATTCTCCTACAATGAGCAGTTCTTC.